One and the same sample provided the 6 T cell receptor beta chains below, sequenced in a study of T cells after somatic rescue of genetic block. Repertoires were generated with immunoSEQ multiplex PCR, while TCRdb's copy carries only in-frame clones and drops some. Of roughly 11,000 clones listed, 60% to 75% are singletons. The sequencing sample was made of peripheral blood mononuclear cells (PBMCs). The receptor set was obtained from a boy between 10 and 17 years old.

The chain has TRBV28 and TRBJ1-2, with 7 bases aligning to TRBD1. With V trimmed by 4 bases and J by 5 bases, 1 base remained unmatched. The germline CDR1 and CDR2 sequences are MDHEN and SYDVKM. The CDR3 extends over 12 amino acids. DNA for the CDR3: TGTGCCAGCAGTTCAGGGGGATATGGCTACACCTTC. Its protein is CASSSGGYGYTF.

J is TRBJ2-2 and V is TRBV19; D uncertain. This CDR3 spans 13 amino acids. The V end lost 4 bases, the J end lost 3 bases, and 6 bases lay between the germline ends. The germline V gene has CDR1 LNHDA and CDR2 SQIVND (reference sequence). CDR3 in amino acids: CASSTAHTGELFF. DNA of the CDR3: TGTGCCAGTAGTACGGCCCACACCGGGGAGCTGTTTTTT.

This clone appeared once. This chain uses TRBV27 with TRBJ1-4; D perhaps matches TRBD1 (5 bases). V was clipped by 3 bases and J by 7 bases, with 12 bases between them. This CDR3 is 14 amino acids long. Germline CDR1 reads MNHEY; CDR2 reads SMNVEV (reference sequence). CDR3 region: CASSLSRVAEKLFF. The CDR3 DNA follows: TGTGCCAGCAGTTTGAGCAGGGTGGCTGAAAAACTGTTTTTT.

This clone has only a few counts. The CDR3 region has the DNA TGTGCCAGTAGGACACCGGGACACCCCTACGAGCAGTACTTC. Translated, it gives CASRTPGHPYEQYF. The chain recombines TRBV19 with TRBJ2-7, with a possible D match to TRBD1 (6 bases). Germline V gives CDR1 LNHDA, CDR2 SQIVND (reference sequence). The V end lost 6 bases, the J end lost 2 bases, and 14 bases lay between the germline ends. The CDR3 covers 14 residues.

The CDR3 here is CASSQSSYNSPLHF. The CDR3, as DNA: TGTGCCAGCAGCCAGAGCTCCTATAATTCACCCCTCCACTTT. The chain combines TRBV5-4 with TRBJ1-6; D gene ambiguous. The CDR3 sequence is 14 residues long. The germline gives CDR1 SGHNT, CDR2 YYREEE (reference sequence). Trimming removed 4 bases at V and 0 bases at J, with 5 bases between.

The rearrangement links TRBV6-1 to TRBJ1-5; the D is unclear. The CDR3 runs to 12 residues. CDR1 and CDR2 (germline): MNHNS, SASEGT. V lost 3 bases and J 4 bases, leaving 4 bases between the germline ends. The CDR3 bases are TGTGCCAGCAGTGAGGGGAATCAGCCCCAGCATTTT. The encoded protein is CASSEGNQPQHF.